The 18 T cell receptor beta chains listed next were all sequenced from one sample in a study of radiotherapy plus CTLA-4 blockade in lung cancer. Here immunoSEQ multiplex PCR was the method, and the copy in TCRdb shows in-frame clones only, minus some. The sample carries approximately 110,000 clones, about 80% recorded once. The sequencing here drew on peripheral blood, taken from a patient treated with radiotherapy plus ipilimumab. These receptors all stem from a human donor with non-small cell lung cancer that progressed on radiotherapy plus ipilimumab. Some clones in this sample may be carry-over from other donors' samples.

The chain is built from TRBV19 and TRBJ2-2; 7 bases align to TRBD1. V trimming: 5 bases; J trimming: 4 bases; junction bases outside the gene matches: 16. Germline CDR1 LNHDA, CDR2 SQIVND (reference sequence). CDR3 length equals 18 residues. CDR3 sequence: CASSVIYLGTATTGELFF. The CDR3 coding sequence is TGTGCCAGTAGTGTTATCTACCTCGGGACAGCAACCACCGGGGAGCTGTTTTTT.

This chain connects TRBV9 to TRBJ2-2, with 9 bases matching TRBD1. The CDR3 totals 17 residues. J gave up 8 bases and V 2 bases, and 13 bases lay outside the gene matches. Germline-derived CDR1 and CDR2 are SGDLS and YYNGEE. The CDR3 here is CASSVRGQGLIPGELFF. Written as DNA, the CDR3 is TGTGCCAGCAGCGTGAGGGGACAGGGATTAATTCCGGGGGAGCTGTTTTTT.

The V gene is TRBV5-1, the J gene TRBJ2-1, with D possibly TRBD2 on 6 matching bases. Germline V gene sequence: CDR1 SGHRS, CDR2 YFSETQ. V was trimmed by 4 bases and J by 6 bases, leaving 20 bases between them. CDR3 size: 16 residues. For the CDR3, the DNA is TGCGCCAGCAGCCCCGGGATGGAGGGATCCCTCAATGAGCAGTTCTTC. This sequence encodes CASSPGMEGSLNEQFF.

V and J are TRBV2 and TRBJ2-3; TRBD2 aligns across 10 bases. The CDR3 contains 14 residues. The V and J ends lost 6 bases and 0 bases, in that order; junction bases with no gene match: 0. Germline loops: CDR1 SNHLY, CDR2 FYNNEI. The CDR3 sequence: CASRTSGSTDTQYF. CDR3 in DNA: TGTGCCAGCAGGACTAGCGGGAGCACAGATACGCAGTATTTT.

The chain carries TRBV29-1 and TRBJ1-1; TRBD1 matches 7 bases. CDR1 and CDR2 (germline): SQVTM, ANQGSEA. V trimming: 3 bases; J trimming: 1 base; junction bases outside the gene matches: 2. CDR3 length: 13 residues. CDR3 amino acids: CSVERDRNTEAFF. The CDR3, as DNA: TGCAGCGTTGAGAGGGACAGGAACACTGAAGCTTTCTTT.

This clone was observed a few times. This chain links TRBV6-5 with TRBJ1-5; D gene uncertain. V was trimmed by 2 bases and J by 4 bases, leaving 6 bases between them. The CDR3 runs 13 residues. Germline assignment: CDR1 MNHEY and CDR2 SVGAGI. CDR3 sequence: CASSYDGNQPQHF. CDR3 sequence (DNA): TGTGCCAGCAGTTACGACGGTAATCAGCCCCAGCATTTT.

The chain recombines TRBV27 with TRBJ2-1; 8 bases are a match to TRBD1. Germline assignment: CDR1 MNHEY and CDR2 SMNVEV (reference sequence). The CDR3 runs to 17 residues. Trimming removed 5 bases from V and 2 bases from J; junction bases left unmatched: 11. The chain's CDR3 is CASSSSRTGMTYNEQFF. The CDR3 DNA reads as TGTGCCAGCAGTAGCTCTAGGACAGGGATGACCTACAATGAGCAGTTCTTC.

The chain recombines TRBV5-1 with TRBJ1-2; a weak D match, TRBD1 (5 bases). The CDR3 runs 14 residues. The V gene's germline CDR1 is SGHRS and CDR2 YFSETQ. V shed 0 bases and J shed 4 bases, with 10 bases lying between them. The CDR3 sequence: CASSLAGAGYGYTF. CDR3 DNA: TGCGCCAGCAGCTTGGCCGGGGCCGGCTATGGCTACACCTTC.

This sequence joins TRBV5-1 and TRBJ2-3, with 9 positions matching TRBD1. Per the germline V gene, CDR1 is SGHRS and CDR2 is YFSETQ. Unmatched junction bases numbered 6, after V lost 1 base and J lost 6 bases. The CDR3 has 15 amino acids. CDR3 amino acids: CASSLFSDRGDTQYF. The CDR3 bases are TGCGCCAGCAGCTTGTTTAGCGACAGGGGGGATACGCAGTATTTT.

The chain recombines TRBV7-2 with TRBJ2-7; D call uncertain. The V end lost 1 base, the J end lost 0 bases, and 13 bases lay between the germline ends. Germline V gene sequence: CDR1 SGHTA, CDR2 FQGNSA. The CDR3 has 16 residues. CDR3 bases: TGTGCCAGCAGCTTAGGACCTCCTATGGCCTCCTACGAGCAGTACTTC. It yields the protein CASSLGPPMASYEQYF.

The J gene is TRBJ2-7, the V gene TRBV2; TRBD1 aligns across 8 bases. The trim removed 5 bases at V and 4 bases at J, leaving 10 bases unmatched. CDR3 length equals 15 residues. CDR1 is SNHLY and CDR2 is FYNNEI in the germline V gene. This CDR3 reads CASSYYHRTGYEQYF. DNA for the CDR3: TGTGCCAGCAGTTACTATCACAGGACAGGGTACGAGCAGTACTTC.

The V and J genes are TRBV7-2 and TRBJ1-4, with 10 nucleotides matching TRBD1. Germline V CDR1 and CDR2: SGHTA, FQGNSA. CDR3 length equals 14 residues. The CDR3: CASGTGEGREKLFF. CDR3 nucleotides: TGTGCAAGCGGGACAGGGGAGGGACGTGAAAAACTGTTTTTT.

The CDR3 coding sequence is TGTGCCAGTAGTGCAGGCTATGGGACTAGCGGGGAAGAATACAATGAGCAGTTCTTC. The encoded protein is CASSAGYGTSGEEYNEQFF. This chain connects TRBV19 to TRBJ2-1; 13 bases match TRBD2. Trimming removed 5 bases from V and 4 bases from J; junction bases left unmatched: 14. The CDR3 totals 19 residues. Per the germline V gene, CDR1 is LNHDA and CDR2 is SQIVND (reference sequence).

V is TRBV5-1 and J is TRBJ2-3; D is unclear. Trimming removed 0 bases from V and 0 bases from J, with 11 bases in between. Germline loops: CDR1 SGHRS, CDR2 YFSETQ. The CDR3 has 16 residues. CDR3 DNA: TGCGCCAGCAGCTTGGGGCAGCACACTAGCACAGATACGCAGTATTTT. This sequence encodes CASSLGQHTSTDTQYF.

The V call is TRBV4-2, the J call TRBJ2-1; 9 bases are shared with TRBD1. V was pared by 3 bases and J by 8 bases, with 11 bases of the junction left unmatched. CDR3 length equals 16 residues. The germline V gene encodes CDR1 LGHNA and CDR2 YNFKEQ. This CDR3 is CASSQRAGTGSDEQFF. CDR3 sequence (DNA): TGTGCCAGCAGCCAGAGGGCGGGGACAGGGTCGGATGAGCAGTTCTTC.

The rearrangement joins TRBV19 to TRBJ1-1, with 7 bases matching TRBD1. This CDR3 is 15 amino acids long. The J segment lost 0 bases and the V segment lost 4 bases, leaving 5 bases of the junction unmatched. Germline V gene sequence: CDR1 LNHDA, CDR2 SQIVND (reference sequence). This CDR3 reads CASSRDSQMNTEAFF. CDR3 DNA: TGTGCCAGTAGTAGGGACAGTCAAATGAACACTGAAGCTTTCTTT.

This clone has only one observation. V and J are TRBV4-2 and TRBJ2-2; possibly TRBD1 for D (6 bases). Trimming pared 4 bases from V and 6 bases from J, leaving 18 bases between. This CDR3 region has 16 residues. Looked up from germline, CDR1 is LGHNA and CDR2 is YNFKEQ. CDR3 loop: CASSPSPLRGAGELFF. The CDR3 DNA sequence: TGTGCCAGCAGCCCCTCGCCCCTCAGGGGCGCCGGGGAGCTGTTTTTT.

This chain links TRBV4-1 with TRBJ1-1; the D is unclear. Trimming removed 4 bases at V and 1 base at J, with 7 bases between. Germline values: CDR1 MGHRA, CDR2 YSYEKL. This CDR3 has 13 residues. The CDR3 DNA follows: TGCGCCAGCAGCCCGCAGTGGAACACTGAAGCTTTCTTT. It is translated as CASSPQWNTEAFF.